The clone carrying this T cell receptor (beta chain) was picked up a small number of times. Its antigen is undetermined. Investigators reverse transcribed all isolated RNA, so they sequenced expressed TCRB transcripts. Profiled with immunoSEQ multiplex PCR; TCRdb holds only in-frame clones, not every one. The sample includes 250,000 to 350,000 clones, approximately 14% of them seen just once. This record belongs to a study of beta chain features in type 1 diabetes. Study observations and caveats: TCRB CDR3 length was moderately but significantly reduced in all four CD4+ subsets of Type 1 diabetes patients. For type 1 diabetes patients, VDJ junctions showed fewer insertions and more deletions.

The length of the CDR3 is 15 residues. V was trimmed by 2 bases and J by 2 bases, leaving 10 bases between them. Per the germline V gene, CDR1 is SGHTA and CDR2 is FQGNSA. The sequencing input was central memory CD4+ T cells from blood. This clonotype originated in a man younger than 45 in good health. The chain uses TRBV7-2 and TRBJ1-5; TRBD1 is a possible D gene (5 bases). The CDR3 sequence: CASSLFRAGNQPQHF. The CDR3 region has the DNA TGTGCCAGCAGCTTATTCAGGGCGGGCAATCAGCCCCAGCATTTT. Together with reference TRBV7-2 and TRBJ1-5, the CDR3 gives the full variable domain: GAGVSQSPSNKVTEKGKDVELRCDPISGHTALYWYRQSLGQGLEFLIYFQGNSAPDKSGLPSDRFSAERTGGSVSTLTIQRTQQEDSAVYLCASSLFRAGNQPQHFGDGTRLSIL.